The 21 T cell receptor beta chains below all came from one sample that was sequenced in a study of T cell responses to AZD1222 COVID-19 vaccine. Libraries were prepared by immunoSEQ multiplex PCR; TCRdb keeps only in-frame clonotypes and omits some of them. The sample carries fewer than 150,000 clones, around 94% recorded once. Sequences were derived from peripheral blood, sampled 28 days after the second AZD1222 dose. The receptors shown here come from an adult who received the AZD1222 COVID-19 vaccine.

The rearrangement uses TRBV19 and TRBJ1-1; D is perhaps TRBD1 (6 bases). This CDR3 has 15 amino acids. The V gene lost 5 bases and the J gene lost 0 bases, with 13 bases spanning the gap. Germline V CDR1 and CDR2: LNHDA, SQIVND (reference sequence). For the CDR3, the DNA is TGTGCCAGTAGTCCCAGACAGGAGATGAACACTGAAGCTTTCTTT. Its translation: CASSPRQEMNTEAFF.

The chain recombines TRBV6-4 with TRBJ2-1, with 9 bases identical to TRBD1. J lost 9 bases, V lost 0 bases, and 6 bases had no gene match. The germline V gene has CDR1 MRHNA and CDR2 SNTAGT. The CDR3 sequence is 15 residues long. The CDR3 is CASSDSGDRVPEQFF. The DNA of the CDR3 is TGTGCCAGCAGTGACTCTGGGGACAGGGTACCTGAGCAGTTCTTC.

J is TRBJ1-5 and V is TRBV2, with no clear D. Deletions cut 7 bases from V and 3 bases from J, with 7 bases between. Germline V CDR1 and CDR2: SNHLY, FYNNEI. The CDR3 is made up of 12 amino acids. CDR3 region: CASIRTNQPQHF. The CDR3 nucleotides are TGTGCCAGCATTAGGACCAATCAGCCCCAGCATTTT. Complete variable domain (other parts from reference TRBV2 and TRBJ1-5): EPEVTQTPSHQVTQMGQEVILRCVPISNHLYFYWYRQILGQKVEFLVSFYNNEISEKSEIFDDQFSVERPDGSNFTLKIRSTKLEDSAMYFCASIRTNQPQHFGDGTRLSIL.

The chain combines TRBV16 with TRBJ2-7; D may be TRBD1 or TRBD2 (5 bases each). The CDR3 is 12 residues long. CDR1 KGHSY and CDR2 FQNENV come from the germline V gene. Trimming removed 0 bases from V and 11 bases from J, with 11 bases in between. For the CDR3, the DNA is TGTGCCAGCAGCCAATCGGTCGAGGGGAAGTACTTC. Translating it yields CASSQSVEGKYF.

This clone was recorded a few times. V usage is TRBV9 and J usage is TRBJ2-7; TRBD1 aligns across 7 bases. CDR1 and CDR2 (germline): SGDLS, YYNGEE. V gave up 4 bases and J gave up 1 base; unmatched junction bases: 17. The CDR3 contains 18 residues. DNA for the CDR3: TGTGCCAGCAGCCCCCGGACAGAGGGGGCCAGATTTTCCTACGAGCAGTACGTC. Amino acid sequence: CASSPRTEGARFSYEQYV.

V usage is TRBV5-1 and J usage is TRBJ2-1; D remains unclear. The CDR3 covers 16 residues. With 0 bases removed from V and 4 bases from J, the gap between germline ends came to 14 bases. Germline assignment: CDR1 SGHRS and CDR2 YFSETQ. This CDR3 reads CASSLGGSSTYNEQFF. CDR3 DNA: TGCGCCAGCAGCTTGGGAGGCTCGTCCACATACAATGAGCAGTTCTTC.

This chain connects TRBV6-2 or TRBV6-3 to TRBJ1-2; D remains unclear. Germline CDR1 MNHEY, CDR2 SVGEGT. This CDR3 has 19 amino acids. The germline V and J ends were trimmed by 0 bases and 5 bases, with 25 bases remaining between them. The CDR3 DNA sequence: TGTGCCAGCAGTTACTCGATACAAGGTGGCAAAACGGGGTATTATGGCTACACCTTC. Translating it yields CASSYSIQGGKTGYYGYTF.

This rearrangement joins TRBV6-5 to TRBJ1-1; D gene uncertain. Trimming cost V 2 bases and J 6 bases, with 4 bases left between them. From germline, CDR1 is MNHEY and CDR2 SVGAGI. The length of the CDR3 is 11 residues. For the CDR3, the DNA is TGTGCCAGCAGTTACGGGCCTGAAGCTTTCTTT. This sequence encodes CASSYGPEAFF.

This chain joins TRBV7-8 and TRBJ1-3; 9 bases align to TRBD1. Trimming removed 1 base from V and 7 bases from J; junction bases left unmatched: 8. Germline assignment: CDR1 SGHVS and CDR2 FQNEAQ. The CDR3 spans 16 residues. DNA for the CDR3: TGTGCCAGCAGCTTAGACGGGGACAGGGAGGCGAACACCATATATTTT. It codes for CASSLDGDREANTIYF.

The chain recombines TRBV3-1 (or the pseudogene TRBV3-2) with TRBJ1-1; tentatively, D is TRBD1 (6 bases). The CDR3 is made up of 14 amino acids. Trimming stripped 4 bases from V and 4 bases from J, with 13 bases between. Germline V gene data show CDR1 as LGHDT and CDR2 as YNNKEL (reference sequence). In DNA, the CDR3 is TGTGCCAGCAGCCCGGTCAGGGGATCCACTGAAGCTTTCTTT. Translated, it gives CASSPVRGSTEAFF.

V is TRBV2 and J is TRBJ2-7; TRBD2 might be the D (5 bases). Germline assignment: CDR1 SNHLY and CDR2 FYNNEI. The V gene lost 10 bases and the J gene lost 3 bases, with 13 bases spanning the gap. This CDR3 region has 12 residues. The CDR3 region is CATRDRDYEQYF. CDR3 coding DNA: TGTGCCACCCGAGACCGGGACTACGAGCAGTACTTC.

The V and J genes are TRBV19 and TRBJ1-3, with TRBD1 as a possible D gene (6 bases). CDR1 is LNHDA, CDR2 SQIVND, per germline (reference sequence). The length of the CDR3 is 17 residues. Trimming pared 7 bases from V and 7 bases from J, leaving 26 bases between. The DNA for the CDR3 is TGTGCCAGTATCGACATGCCTGGACAGTTTCAGTTCAACACCATATATTTT. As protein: CASIDMPGQFQFNTIYF.

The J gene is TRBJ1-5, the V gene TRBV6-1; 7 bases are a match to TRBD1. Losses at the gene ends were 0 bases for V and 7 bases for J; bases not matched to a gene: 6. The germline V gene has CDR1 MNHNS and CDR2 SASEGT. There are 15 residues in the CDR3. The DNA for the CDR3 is TGTGCCAGCAGTGAAGCGACAGGGCACGGGCAGCCCCAGCATTTT. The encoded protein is CASSEATGHGQPQHF.

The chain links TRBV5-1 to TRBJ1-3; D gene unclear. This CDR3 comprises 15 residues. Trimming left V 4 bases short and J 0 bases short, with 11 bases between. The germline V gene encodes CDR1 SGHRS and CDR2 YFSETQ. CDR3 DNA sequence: TGCGCCAGCAGCCCAATGAGTGGCTCTGGAAACACCATATATTTT. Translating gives CASSPMSGSGNTIYF.

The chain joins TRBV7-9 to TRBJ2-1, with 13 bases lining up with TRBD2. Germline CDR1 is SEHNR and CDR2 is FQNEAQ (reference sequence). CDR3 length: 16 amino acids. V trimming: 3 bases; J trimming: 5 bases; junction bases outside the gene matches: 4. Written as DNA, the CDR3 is TGTGCCAGCAGCTTGTCCGGGACTAGCGGGAACAATGAGCAGTTCTTC. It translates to CASSLSGTSGNNEQFF.

The CDR3: CASSLSSLAGEQYV. The CDR3 region has the DNA TGTGCCAGCAGCTTGTCGTCCTTGGCAGGGGAGCAGTACGTC. This sequence joins TRBV5-6 and TRBJ2-7, with D maybe TRBD1 (5 bases). CDR1 and CDR2 (germline): SGHDT, YYEEEE. CDR3 length equals 14 residues. The germline V and J ends were trimmed by 1 base and 7 bases, with 15 bases remaining between them.

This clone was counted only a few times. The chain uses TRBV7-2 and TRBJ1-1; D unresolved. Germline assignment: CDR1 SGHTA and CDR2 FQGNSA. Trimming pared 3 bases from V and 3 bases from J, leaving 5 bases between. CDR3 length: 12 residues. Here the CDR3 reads CASSFWDTEAFF. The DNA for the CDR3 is TGTGCCAGCAGCTTCTGGGACACTGAAGCTTTCTTT.

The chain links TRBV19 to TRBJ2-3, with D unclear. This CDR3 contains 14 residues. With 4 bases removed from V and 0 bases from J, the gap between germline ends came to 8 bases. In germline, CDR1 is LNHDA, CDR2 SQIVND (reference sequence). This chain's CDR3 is CASSNGPSTDTQYF. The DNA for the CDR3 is TGTGCCAGTAGTAACGGGCCAAGCACAGATACGCAGTATTTT.

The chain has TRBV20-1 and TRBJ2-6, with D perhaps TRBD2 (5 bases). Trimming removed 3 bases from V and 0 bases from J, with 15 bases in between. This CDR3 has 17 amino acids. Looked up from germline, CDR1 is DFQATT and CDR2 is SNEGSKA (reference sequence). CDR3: CSASFAGFSSGANVLTF. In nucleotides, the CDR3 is TGCAGTGCTAGTTTTGCGGGCTTTAGCTCTGGGGCCAACGTCCTGACTTTC.

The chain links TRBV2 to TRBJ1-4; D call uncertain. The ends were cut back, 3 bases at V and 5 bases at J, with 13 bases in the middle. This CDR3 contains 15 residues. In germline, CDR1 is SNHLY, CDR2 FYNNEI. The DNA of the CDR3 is TGTGCCAGCAGTGAGTCGGACGGGAGAAATGAAAAACTGTTTTTT. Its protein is CASSESDGRNEKLFF.

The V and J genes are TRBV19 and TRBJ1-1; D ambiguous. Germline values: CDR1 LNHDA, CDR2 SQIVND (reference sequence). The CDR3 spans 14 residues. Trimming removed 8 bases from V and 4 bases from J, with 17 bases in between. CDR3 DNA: TGTGCCAGTCACTATTCATTCACCGGCACTGAAGCTTTCTTT. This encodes CASHYSFTGTEAFF.